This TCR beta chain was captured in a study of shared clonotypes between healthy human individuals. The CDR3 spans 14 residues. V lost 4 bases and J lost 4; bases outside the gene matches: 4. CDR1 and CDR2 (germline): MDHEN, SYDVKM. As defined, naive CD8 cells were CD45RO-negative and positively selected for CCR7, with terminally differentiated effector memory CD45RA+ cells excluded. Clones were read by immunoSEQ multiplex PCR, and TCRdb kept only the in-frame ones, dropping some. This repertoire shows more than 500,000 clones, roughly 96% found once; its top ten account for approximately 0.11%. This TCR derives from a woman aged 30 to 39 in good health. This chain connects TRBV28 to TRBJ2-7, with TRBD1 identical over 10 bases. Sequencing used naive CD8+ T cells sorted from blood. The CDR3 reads CASSSTGGAYEQYF. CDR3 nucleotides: TGTGCCAGCAGTTCGACAGGGGGCGCTTACGAGCAGTACTTC.